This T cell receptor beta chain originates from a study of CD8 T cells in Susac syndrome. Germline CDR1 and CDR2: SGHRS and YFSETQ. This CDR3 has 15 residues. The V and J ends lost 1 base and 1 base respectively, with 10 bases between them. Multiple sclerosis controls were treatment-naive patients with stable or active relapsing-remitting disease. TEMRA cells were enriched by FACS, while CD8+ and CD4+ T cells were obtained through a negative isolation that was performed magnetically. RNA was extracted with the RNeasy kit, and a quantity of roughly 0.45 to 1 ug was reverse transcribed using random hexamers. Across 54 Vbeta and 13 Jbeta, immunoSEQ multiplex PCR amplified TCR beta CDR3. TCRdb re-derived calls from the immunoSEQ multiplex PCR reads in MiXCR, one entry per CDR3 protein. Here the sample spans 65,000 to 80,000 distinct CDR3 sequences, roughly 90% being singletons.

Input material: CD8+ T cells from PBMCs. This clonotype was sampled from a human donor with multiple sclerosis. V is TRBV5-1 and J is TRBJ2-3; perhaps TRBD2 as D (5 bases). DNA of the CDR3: TGCGCCAGCAGCTTGCCCGGGATTGGCACAGATACGCAGTATTTT. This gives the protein CASSLPGIGTDTQYF.